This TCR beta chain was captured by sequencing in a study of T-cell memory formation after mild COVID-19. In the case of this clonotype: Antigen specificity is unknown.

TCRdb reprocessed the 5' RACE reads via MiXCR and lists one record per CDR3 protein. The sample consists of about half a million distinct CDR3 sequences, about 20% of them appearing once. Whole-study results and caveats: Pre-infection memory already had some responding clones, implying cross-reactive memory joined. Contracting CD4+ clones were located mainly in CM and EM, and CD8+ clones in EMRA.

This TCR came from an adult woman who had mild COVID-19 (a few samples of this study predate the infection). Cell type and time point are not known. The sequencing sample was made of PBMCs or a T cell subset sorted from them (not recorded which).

The CDR3 DNA reads TGCAGTGCTAGAGATCCGATAGCGGGCGTCGAGCAGTACTTC. This translates into CSARDPIAGVEQYF. V is TRBV20-1 and J is TRBJ2-7, with 7 bases that match TRBD2. The V gene end was trimmed by 0 bases and the J gene end by 6 bases; junction bases not matched to a gene: 8. CDR1 DFQATT and CDR2 SNEGSKA come from the germline V gene (reference sequence). This CDR3 is 14 amino acids long.